The clone carrying this TCR beta chain was seen only once. Its antigen is unidentified. Per the germline V gene, CDR1 is SGHRS and CDR2 is YFSETQ. This CDR3 has 17 residues. Trimming at V came to 1 base and at J to 4 bases, leaving 12 bases not matched to a gene. The sample comes from a study of cytomegalovirus exposure and HLA in healthy donors. At the level of the study: The same platform as the approximately 670 first-cohort repertoires was used for the 90 to 150 validation repertoires, a later analysis reported.

Study findings and constraints: A few CMV-associated chains were confirmed in vitro to be specific for CMV antigens. Cytomegalovirus status was reportedly diagnosed by the classifier with high sensitivity and specificity.

The donors were in the approximately 130-subject validation cohort; that cohort was separate from the roughly 730-subject first cohort. Profiling relied on immunoSEQ multiplex PCR, and the TCRdb table lists in-frame clones only, not all of them. This table has hundreds of thousands of clones, 86% appearing once. The V gene is TRBV5-1, the J gene TRBJ2-7; 9 bases line up with TRBD2. The sequenced material came from PBMCs. The sequence came from a woman between 18 and 29 years old in good health and CMV-seronegative. CDR3 amino acids: CASSLLAPAGGRYEQYF. CDR3 DNA: TGCGCCAGCAGCTTGTTGGCCCCAGCGGGGGGTCGGTACGAGCAGTACTTC.